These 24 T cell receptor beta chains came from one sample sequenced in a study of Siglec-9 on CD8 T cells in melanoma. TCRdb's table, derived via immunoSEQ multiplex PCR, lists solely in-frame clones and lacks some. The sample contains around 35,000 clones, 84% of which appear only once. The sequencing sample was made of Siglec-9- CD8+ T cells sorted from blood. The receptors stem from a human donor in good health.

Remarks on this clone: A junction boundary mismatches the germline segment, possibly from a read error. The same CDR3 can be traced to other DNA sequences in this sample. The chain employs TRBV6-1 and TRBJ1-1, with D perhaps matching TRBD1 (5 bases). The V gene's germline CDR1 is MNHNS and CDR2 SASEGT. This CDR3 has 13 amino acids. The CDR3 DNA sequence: TGCGCCAGCAGTGAAAGGGGGAACACTGAAGCTTTCTTT. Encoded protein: CASSERGNTEAFF.

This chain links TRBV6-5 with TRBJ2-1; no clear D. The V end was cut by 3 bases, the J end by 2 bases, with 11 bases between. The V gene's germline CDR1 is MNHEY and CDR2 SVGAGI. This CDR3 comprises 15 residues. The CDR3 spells CASSYGLFTYNEQFF. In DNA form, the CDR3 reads TGTGCCAGCAGTTATGGGCTGTTCACCTACAATGAGCAGTTCTTC.

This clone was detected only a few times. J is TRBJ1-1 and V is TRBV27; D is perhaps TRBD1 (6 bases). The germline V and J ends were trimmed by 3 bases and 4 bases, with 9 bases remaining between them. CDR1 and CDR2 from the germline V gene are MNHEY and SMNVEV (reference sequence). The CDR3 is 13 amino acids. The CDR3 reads CASSFRGGTEAFF. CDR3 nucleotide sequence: TGTGCCAGCAGTTTCAGGGGCGGCACTGAAGCTTTCTTT.

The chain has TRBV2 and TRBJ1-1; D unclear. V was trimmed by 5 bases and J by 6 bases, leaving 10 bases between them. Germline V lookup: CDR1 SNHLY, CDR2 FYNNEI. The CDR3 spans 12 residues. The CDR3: CASSPWVAEAFF. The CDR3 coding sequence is TGTGCCAGCAGTCCCTGGGTCGCTGAAGCTTTCTTT.

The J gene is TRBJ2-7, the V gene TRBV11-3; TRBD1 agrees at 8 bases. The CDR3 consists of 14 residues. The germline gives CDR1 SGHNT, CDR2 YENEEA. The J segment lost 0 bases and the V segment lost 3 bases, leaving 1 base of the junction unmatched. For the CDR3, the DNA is TGTGCCAGCAGCTTGACAGGGGCCTCCTACGAGCAGTACTTC. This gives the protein CASSLTGASYEQYF.

DNA of the CDR3: TGTGCCAGCAGCTCCCGGAGGTACAATGAGCAGTTCTTC. Encoded protein: CASSSRRYNEQFF. This chain uses TRBV7-9 with TRBJ2-1, with a weak D call TRBD2 (5 bases). V lost 4 bases to trimming and J lost 4 bases, with 8 bases between them. The CDR3 consists of 13 residues. Germline values: CDR1 SEHNR, CDR2 FQNEAQ (reference sequence).

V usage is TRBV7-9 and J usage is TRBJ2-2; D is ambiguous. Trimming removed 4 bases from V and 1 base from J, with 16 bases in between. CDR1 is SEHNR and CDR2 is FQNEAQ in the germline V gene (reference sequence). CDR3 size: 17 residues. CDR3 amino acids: CASSSTRLEKNTGELFF. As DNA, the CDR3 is TGTGCCAGCAGCTCGACCCGTTTGGAGAAGAACACCGGGGAGCTGTTTTTT. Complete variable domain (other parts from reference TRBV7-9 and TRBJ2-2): DTGVSQNPRHKITKRGQNVTFRCDPISEHNRLYWYRQTLGQGPEFLTYFQNEAQLEKSRLLSDRFSAERPKGSFSTLEIQRTEQGDSAMYLCASSSTRLEKNTGELFFGEGSRLTVL.

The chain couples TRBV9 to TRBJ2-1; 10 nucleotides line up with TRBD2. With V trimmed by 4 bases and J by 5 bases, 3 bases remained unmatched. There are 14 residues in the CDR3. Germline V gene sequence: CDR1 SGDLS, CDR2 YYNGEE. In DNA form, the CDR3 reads TGTGCCAGCAGCCCGGGACTAGCGAACAATGAGCAGTTCTTC. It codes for CASSPGLANNEQFF. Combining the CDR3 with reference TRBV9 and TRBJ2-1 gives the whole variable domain DSGVTQTPKHLITATGQRVTLRCSPRSGDLSVYWYQQSLDQGLQFLIQYYNGEERAKGNILERFSAQQFPDLHSELNLSSLELGDSALYFCASSPGLANNEQFFGPGTRLTVL.

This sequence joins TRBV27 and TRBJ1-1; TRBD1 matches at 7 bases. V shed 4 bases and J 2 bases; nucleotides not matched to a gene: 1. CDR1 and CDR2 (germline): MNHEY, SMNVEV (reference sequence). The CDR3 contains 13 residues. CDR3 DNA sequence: TGTGCCAGCAGTTGGGACAGAAACACTGAAGCTTTCTTT. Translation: CASSWDRNTEAFF.

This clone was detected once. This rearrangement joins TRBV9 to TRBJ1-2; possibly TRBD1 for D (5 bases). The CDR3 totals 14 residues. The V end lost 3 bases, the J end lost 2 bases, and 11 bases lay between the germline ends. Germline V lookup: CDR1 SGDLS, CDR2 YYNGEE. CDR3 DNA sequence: TGTGCCAGCAGCGGATCGGGGGAAAACTATGGCTACACCTTC. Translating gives CASSGSGENYGYTF.

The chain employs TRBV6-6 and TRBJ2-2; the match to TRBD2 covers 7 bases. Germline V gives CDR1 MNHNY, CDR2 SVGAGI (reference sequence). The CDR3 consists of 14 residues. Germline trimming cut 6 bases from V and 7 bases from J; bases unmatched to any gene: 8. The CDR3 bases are TGTGCCAGCAGGCCACTCGGGGAGGGCGGGGAGCTGTTTTTT. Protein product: CASRPLGEGGELFF.

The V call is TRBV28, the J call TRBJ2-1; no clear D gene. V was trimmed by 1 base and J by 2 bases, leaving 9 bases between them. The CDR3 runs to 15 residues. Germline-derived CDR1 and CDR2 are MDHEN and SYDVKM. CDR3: CASSLFGDPYNEQFF. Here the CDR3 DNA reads TGTGCCAGCAGTTTATTCGGCGATCCCTACAATGAGCAGTTCTTC.

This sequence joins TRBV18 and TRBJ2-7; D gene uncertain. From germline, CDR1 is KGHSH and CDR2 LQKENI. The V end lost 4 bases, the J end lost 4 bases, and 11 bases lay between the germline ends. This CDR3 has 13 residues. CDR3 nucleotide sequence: TGTGCCAGCTCACTCACTCCTTCGTACGAGCAGTACTTC. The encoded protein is CASSLTPSYEQYF. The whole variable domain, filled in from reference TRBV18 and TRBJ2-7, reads NAGVMQNPRHLVRRRGQEARLRCSPMKGHSHVYWYRQLPEEGLKFMVYLQKENIIDESGMPKERFSAEFPKEGPSILRIQQVVRGDSAAYFCASSLTPSYEQYFGPGTRLTVT.

CDR3: CASSELLAGGELFF. For the CDR3, the DNA is TGTGCCAGCAGTGAACTACTAGCCGGCGGGGAGCTGTTTTTT. V and J are TRBV6-1 and TRBJ2-2; D might be TRBD2 (6 bases). V lost 2 bases to trimming and J lost 7 bases, with 11 bases between them. The CDR3 runs 14 residues. Germline CDR1 is MNHNS and CDR2 is SASEGT.

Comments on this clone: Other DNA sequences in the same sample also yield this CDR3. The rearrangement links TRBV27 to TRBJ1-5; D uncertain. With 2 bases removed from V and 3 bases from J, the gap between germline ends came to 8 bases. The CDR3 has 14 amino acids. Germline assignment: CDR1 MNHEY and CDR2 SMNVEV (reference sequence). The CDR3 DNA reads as TGTGCCAGCAGTTTACGAGGGCCCAATCAGCCCCAGCATTTT. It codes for CASSLRGPNQPQHF.

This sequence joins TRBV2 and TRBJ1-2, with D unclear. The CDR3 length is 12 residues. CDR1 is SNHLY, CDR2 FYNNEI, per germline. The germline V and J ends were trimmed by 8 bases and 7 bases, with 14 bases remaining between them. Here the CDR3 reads CASELVSGGYTF. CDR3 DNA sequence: TGTGCCAGCGAGCTAGTCTCCGGTGGCTACACCTTC.

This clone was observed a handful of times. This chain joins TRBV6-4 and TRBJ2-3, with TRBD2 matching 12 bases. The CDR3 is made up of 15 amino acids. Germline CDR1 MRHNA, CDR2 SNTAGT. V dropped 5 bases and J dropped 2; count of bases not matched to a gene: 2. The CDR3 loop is CASSTSGGTTDTQYF. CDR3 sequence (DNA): TGTGCCAGCAGTACTAGCGGGGGGACCACAGATACGCAGTATTTT.

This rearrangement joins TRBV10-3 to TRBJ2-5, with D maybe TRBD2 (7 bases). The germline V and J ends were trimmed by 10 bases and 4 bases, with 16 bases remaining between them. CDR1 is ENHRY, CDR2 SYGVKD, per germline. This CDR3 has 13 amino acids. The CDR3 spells CASRAGAGETQYF. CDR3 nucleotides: TGTGCCAGCAGGGCGGGGGCTGGAGAGACCCAGTACTTC.

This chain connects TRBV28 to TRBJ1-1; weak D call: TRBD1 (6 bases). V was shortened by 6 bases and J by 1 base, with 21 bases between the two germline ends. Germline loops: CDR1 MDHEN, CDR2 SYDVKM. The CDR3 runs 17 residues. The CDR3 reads CASSWALYREGNTEAFF. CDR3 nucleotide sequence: TGTGCCAGCAGCTGGGCCCTGTACAGGGAGGGGAACACTGAAGCTTTCTTT.

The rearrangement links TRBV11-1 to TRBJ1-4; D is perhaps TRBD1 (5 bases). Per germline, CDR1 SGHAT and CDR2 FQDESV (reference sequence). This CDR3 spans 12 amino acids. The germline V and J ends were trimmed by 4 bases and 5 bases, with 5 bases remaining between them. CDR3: CASSWDNEKLFF. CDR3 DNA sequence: TGTGCCAGCAGCTGGGACAATGAAAAACTGTTTTTT. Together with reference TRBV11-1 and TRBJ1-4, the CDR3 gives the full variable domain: EAEVAQSPRYKITEKSQAVAFWCDPISGHATLYWYRQILGQGPELLVQFQDESVVDDSQLPKDRFSAERLKGVDSTLKIQPAELGDSAMYLCASSWDNEKLFFGSGTQLSVL.

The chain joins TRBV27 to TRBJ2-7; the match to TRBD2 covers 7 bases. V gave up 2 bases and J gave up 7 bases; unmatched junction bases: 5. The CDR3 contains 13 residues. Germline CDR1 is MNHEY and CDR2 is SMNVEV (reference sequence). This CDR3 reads CASSLGGGWEQYF. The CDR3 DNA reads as TGTGCCAGCAGTTTAGGCGGGGGATGGGAGCAGTACTTC.

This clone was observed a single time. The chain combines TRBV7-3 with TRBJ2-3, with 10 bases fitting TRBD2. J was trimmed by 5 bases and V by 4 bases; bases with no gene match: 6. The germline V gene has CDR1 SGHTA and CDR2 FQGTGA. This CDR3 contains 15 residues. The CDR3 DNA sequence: TGTGCCAGCAGCTCGAGCGGGGGGGCCGGAGATACGCAGTATTTT. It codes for CASSSSGGAGDTQYF.

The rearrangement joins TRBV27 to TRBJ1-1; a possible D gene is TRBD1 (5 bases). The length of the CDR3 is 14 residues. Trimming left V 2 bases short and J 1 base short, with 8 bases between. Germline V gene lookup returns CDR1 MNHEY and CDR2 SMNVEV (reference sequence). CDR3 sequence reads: CASSLPGGNTEAFF. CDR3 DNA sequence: TGTGCCAGCAGTTTACCCGGGGGGAACACTGAAGCTTTCTTT.

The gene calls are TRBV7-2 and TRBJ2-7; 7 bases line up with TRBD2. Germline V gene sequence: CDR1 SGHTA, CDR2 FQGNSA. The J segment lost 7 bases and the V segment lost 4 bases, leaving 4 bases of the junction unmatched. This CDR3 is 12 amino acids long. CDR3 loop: CASSWGLREQYF. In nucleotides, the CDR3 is TGTGCCAGCAGCTGGGGACTACGGGAGCAGTACTTC.